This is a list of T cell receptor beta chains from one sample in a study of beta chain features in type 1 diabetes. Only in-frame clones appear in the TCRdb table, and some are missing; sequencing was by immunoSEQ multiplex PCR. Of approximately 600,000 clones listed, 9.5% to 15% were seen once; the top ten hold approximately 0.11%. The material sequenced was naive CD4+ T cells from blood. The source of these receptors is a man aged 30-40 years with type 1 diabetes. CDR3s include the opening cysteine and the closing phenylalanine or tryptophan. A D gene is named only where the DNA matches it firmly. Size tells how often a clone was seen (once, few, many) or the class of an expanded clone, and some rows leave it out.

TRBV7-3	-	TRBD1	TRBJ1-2	TGTGCCAGCAGCCCCGGGACAGGGAATGGCTACACCTTC	CASSPGTGNGYTF
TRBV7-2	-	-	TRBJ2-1	TGTGCCAGCAGCTTTCCAGGGATCTATGAGCAGTTCTTC	CASSFPGIYEQFF
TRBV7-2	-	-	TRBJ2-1	TGTGCCAGCAGCTTCTCGGCCGGGTTGTCCTACAATGAGCAGTTCTTC	CASSFSAGLSYNEQFF
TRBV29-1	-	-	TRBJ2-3	TGCAGCGTTGCGGCTAGCACAGATACGCAGTATTTT	CSVAASTDTQYF
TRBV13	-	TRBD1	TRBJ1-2	TGTGCCATCAGAAGGACAGGCAGCTATGGCTACACCTTC	CAIRRTGSYGYTF
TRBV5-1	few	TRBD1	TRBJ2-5	TGCGCCAGCAGCCGGATGGACAGGGGAGGAAGGGAACAAGAGACCCAGTACTTC	CASSRMDRGGREQETQYF
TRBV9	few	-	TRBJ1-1	TGTGCCAGCAGCGTTCGGGCAGGGGCCCTGAACACTGAAGCTTTCTTT	CASSVRAGALNTEAFF
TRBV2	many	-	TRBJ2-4	TGTGCCAGCAGCCTGCAAGAGGGAAACATTCAGTACTTC	CASSLQEGNIQYF
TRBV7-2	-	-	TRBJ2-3	TGTGCCAGCAGCTTAGTCCTGTCGGGCACAGATACGCAGTATTTT	CASSLVLSGTDTQYF
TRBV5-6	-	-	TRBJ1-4	TGTGCCAGCAGCTTCATGACACCTGAAAAACTGTTTTTT	CASSFMTPEKLFF
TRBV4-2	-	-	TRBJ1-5	TGTGCCAGCAGCCAAGATGTGGAAAGGCGTCAGCCCCAGCATTTT	CASSQDVERRQPQHF
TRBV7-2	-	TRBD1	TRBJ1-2	TGTGCCAGCAGCCTCGACAGGGATGGCTACACCTTC	CASSLDRDGYTF
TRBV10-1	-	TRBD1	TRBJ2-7	TGCGCCACCCGGACAGGGTTCTACGAGCAGTACTTC	CATRTGFYEQYF
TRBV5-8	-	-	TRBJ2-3	TGTGCCAGCAGCTTGAGGGGCACAGATACGCAGTATTTT	CASSLRGTDTQYF
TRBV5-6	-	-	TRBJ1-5	TGTGCCAGCAGCCTCCTCAATCAGCCCCAGCATTTT	CASSLLNQPQHF
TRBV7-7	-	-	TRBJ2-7	TGTGCTAGCAGCTTAGGAGAACAGGGCTACGAGCAGTACTTC	CASSLGEQGYEQYF
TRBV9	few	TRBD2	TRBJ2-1	TGTGCCAGCAGCGTAGATGGGGGGGTATACAATGAGCAGTTCTTC	CASSVDGGVYNEQFF
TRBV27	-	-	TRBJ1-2	TGTGCCAGCAGACCAGGGGCCAAACCTAACTATGGCTACACCTTC	CASRPGAKPNYGYTF
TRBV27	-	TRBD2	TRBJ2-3	TGTGCCAGCAGTTTAGCGGGGGGGACCACAGATACGCAGTATTTT	CASSLAGGTTDTQYF
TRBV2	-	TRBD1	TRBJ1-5	TGTGCCAGCAGAGCCACAGGGGATCAGCCCCAGCATTTT	CASRATGDQPQHF
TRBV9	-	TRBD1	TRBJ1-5	TGTGCCAGCGGCCCAGGACAGGCGAATCAGCCCCAGCATTTT	CASGPGQANQPQHF
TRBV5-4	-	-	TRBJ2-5	TGTGCCAGCAGTTTTCCCAAGGGCTCGGGTGAGACCCAGTACTTC	CASSFPKGSGETQYF
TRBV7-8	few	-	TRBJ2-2	TGTGCCAGCAGCTCCCGTGGGGGCGGTAACACCGGGGAGCTGTTTTTT	CASSSRGGGNTGELFF
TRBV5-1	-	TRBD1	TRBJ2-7	TGCGCCAGCAGCTTAACGGGACAGGGGCCCTACGAGCAGTACTTC	CASSLTGQGPYEQYF
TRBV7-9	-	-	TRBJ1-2	TGTGCCAGCAGCTCCACGGGGGGTGGCTACACCTTC	CASSSTGGGYTF
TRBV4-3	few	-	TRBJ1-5	TGCGCCAGCAGCCAAGATCTAATGAAGGATCAGCCCCAGCATTTT	CASSQDLMKDQPQHF
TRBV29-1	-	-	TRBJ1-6	TGCAGCGCCTCAACGACCCGGTTGGGGTCACCCCTCCACTTT	CSASTTRLGSPLHF
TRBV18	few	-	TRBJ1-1	TGTGCCAGCTCACCGCAGGGTTCCCCTGAAGCTTTCTTT	CASSPQGSPEAFF
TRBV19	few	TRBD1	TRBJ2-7	TGTGCCAGTAGGAGGACAGGGGGCCCTACCTACGAGCAGTACTTC	CASRRTGGPTYEQYF
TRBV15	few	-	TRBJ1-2	TGTGCCACCAGCAGAGATGCGCTGACCTATGGCTACACCTTC	CATSRDALTYGYTF
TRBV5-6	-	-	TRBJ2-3	TGTGCCAGCAGCTTGGACCCCAGGGATACGCAGTATTTT	CASSLDPRDTQYF
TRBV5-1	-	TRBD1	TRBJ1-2	TGCGCCAGCAGCCCAAGACAGGGGAACTATGGCTACACCTTC	CASSPRQGNYGYTF
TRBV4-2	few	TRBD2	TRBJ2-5	TGTGCCAGCAGCCAAGAGCCTAGCGGGGGGTTTCAAGAGACCCAGTACTTC	CASSQEPSGGFQETQYF
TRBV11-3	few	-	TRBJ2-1	TGTGCCAGCAGCTTAGTCTTCTACAATGAGCAGTTCTTC	CASSLVFYNEQFF
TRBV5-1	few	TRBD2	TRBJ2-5	TGCGCCAGCAGCTTGGAGGGGACTAGCCAAGAGACCCAGTACTTC	CASSLEGTSQETQYF
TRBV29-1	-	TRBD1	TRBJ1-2	TGCAGCGTTGAAGGTGGGACAGGGACATTGGGGAACTATGGCTACACCTTC	CSVEGGTGTLGNYGYTF